The sample holds a few counts of the clone carrying this TCR beta chain. Its antigen is undetermined. One entry per CDR3 protein results from TCRdb running MiXCR on the 5' RACE reads. The sample lists just under 600,000 distinct CDR3 sequences, approximately 12% seen once, with roughly an eighth in the top ten. The record originates from a study of T cells after yellow fever vaccination. The study, taken as a whole, reports: Of the clonotypes, a small share occurred in both CD4 and CD8 compartments. Peaking faster, on day 5 versus 15, the secondary response was nonetheless weaker.

The V end lost 6 bases, the J end lost 5 bases, and 14 bases lay between the germline ends. The CDR3 has 14 amino acids. The genes are TRBV12-3 or TRBV12-4 and TRBJ1-5, with D possibly matching TRBD1 (5 bases). The sequence was obtained from a man aged 25 to 40 who received the YFV17D yellow fever vaccine. The source material was PBMCs, sampled on the day of the yellow fever booster vaccination. CDR3 in DNA: TGTGCCAGCAGGGGGGGACTGTCCGATCAGCCCCAGCATTTT. It translates to CASRGGLSDQPQHF.